This passage covers 9 T cell receptor beta chains from one sample sequenced in a study of T cells in Graves' hyperthyroidism and ophthalmopathy. RNA transcripts provided the source from which TCR beta CDR3 regions were amplified. TCR CDR3 underwent first-round RT-PCR with the HTBI primer set. TCRdb processed the multiplex PCR reads anew with MiXCR; each CDR3 protein has one entry. The sample has 660,000 or so distinct CDR3 sequences; roughly 45% are singletons. The sequenced sample was peripheral blood or thyroid tissue (not recorded which). The receptors originated from an adult man with Graves' disease, either hyperthyroidism or ophthalmopathy (not recorded which).

The chain employs TRBV2 and TRBJ2-5, with TRBD1 matching 9 bases. This CDR3 is built from 15 residues. From germline, CDR1 is SNHLY and CDR2 FYNNEI. V was clipped by 4 bases and J by 5 bases; unmatched bases: 8. CDR3 DNA sequence: TGTGCCAGCAGTGGGTTTTCCGGGACAGGGGAGACCCAGTACTTC. It is translated as CASSGFSGTGETQYF.

This clonotype has a handful of counts. The J gene is TRBJ2-7, the V gene TRBV20-1, with 7 bases aligning to TRBD1. Germline-derived CDR1 and CDR2 are DFQATT and SNEGSKA (reference sequence). CDR3 size: 14 residues. The chain's CDR3 is CSAVEGQSSYEQYF. The CDR3 region has the DNA TGCAGCGCAGTTGAGGGACAGAGCTCCTACGAGCAGTACTTC.

The rearrangement uses TRBV10-3 and TRBJ1-5, with TRBD1 matching over 9 bases. The CDR3 loop spans 16 amino acids. Germline V gene sequence: CDR1 ENHRY, CDR2 SYGVKD. The V segment lost 0 bases and the J segment 4 bases; nucleotides outside the gene matches: 4. The CDR3: CAISESRGQGNQPQHF. The CDR3 nucleotides are TGTGCCATCAGTGAGTCGAGGGGACAGGGTAATCAGCCCCAGCATTTT.

This clonotype has at least ten counts. At one end, the junction sequence differs from germline, possibly due to a read error. The gene calls are TRBV5-1 and TRBJ1-5; no definite D call. The CDR3 covers 13 residues. The germline CDR1 and CDR2 sequences are SGHRS and YFSETQ. The CDR3 here is CASSLGPDQPQHF. CDR3 sequence (DNA): TGTGCCAGCAGCTTAGGCCCTGATCAGCCCCAGCATTTT.

The chain employs TRBV6-5 and TRBJ2-7; the D gene is possibly TRBD2 (6 bases). Per germline, CDR1 MNHEY and CDR2 SVGAGI. Trimming took 0 bases from V and 2 from J, leaving 14 bases between them. CDR3 length: 16 residues. The CDR3 DNA is TGTGCCAGCAGTTACTCGGAGGGCTCCTTCGCCTACGAGCAGTACTTC. Translating it yields CASSYSEGSFAYEQYF.

This chain uses TRBV25-1 with TRBJ1-2; 8 positions agree with TRBD1. J gave up 4 bases and V 8 bases, and 6 bases lay outside the gene matches. The CDR3 runs to 13 residues. Looked up from germline, CDR1 is MGHDK and CDR2 is SYGVNS. The CDR3 DNA reads TGTGCCAGCCGGACAGGGAGTTCCTATGGCTACACCTTC. It translates to CASRTGSSYGYTF.

The chain recombines TRBV7-9 with TRBJ1-4; D is unresolved. V lost 2 bases and J 4 bases, leaving 8 bases between the germline ends. Germline V gene data show CDR1 as SEHNR and CDR2 as FQNEAQ (reference sequence). The CDR3 consists of 14 residues. DNA for the CDR3: TGTGCCAGCAGCTTATACCAGTATAATGAAAAACTGTTTTTT. Its protein is CASSLYQYNEKLFF.

V is TRBV7-2 and J is TRBJ2-7; D call uncertain. The V end was cut by 5 bases, the J end by 7 bases, with 15 bases between. This CDR3 comprises 13 residues. Germline-derived CDR1 and CDR2 are SGHTA and FQGNSA. In DNA form, the CDR3 reads TGTGCCAGCAGCCAAGTCCTAACGAGTGAGCAGTACTTC. It translates to CASSQVLTSEQYF.

The sample holds many counts of this clonotype. The genes are TRBV10-3 and TRBJ1-1; D gene unclear. The germline gives CDR1 ENHRY, CDR2 SYGVKD. The CDR3 runs 12 residues. Deletions cut 5 bases from V and 2 bases from J, with 6 bases between. The CDR3 here is CAISRLNTEAFF. CDR3 in DNA: TGTGCCATCAGTAGACTAAACACTGAAGCTTTCTTT.